This T cell receptor (beta chain) was recorded in a study of blood T cell repertoires in COVID-19. CDR1 is SNHLY and CDR2 is FYNNEI in the germline V gene. The V gene lost 5 bases and the J gene lost 6 bases, with 11 bases spanning the gap. There are 14 residues in the CDR3. The assay was immunoSEQ multiplex PCR, and TCRdb's table has in-frame clones only and misses some. This sample has about 170,000 clones, with roughly 80% found just once. What was sequenced was PBMCs or T cells enriched from blood (not recorded which). The TCR sequence derives from a woman aged 45-60 years who had recovered from COVID-19. The chain is built from TRBV2 and TRBJ1-6; D gene unclear. The CDR3 is CASSRGQRNSPLHF. Here the CDR3 DNA reads TGTGCCAGCAGTAGAGGGCAGCGTAATTCACCCCTCCACTTT.